What follows are 19 T cell receptor beta chains derived from one specimen sequenced in a study of a mutant IDH1 vaccine in newly diagnosed glioma. TCRdb keeps only in-frame clones here, not all; method: immunoSEQ multiplex PCR. The sample gives about 20,000 clones, approximately 78% of which show up once; under 15% is in the top ten. Regarding time point: week 23, last vaccination. Every single dose of the vaccine, 300 ug of mutant IDH1 20-mer peptide, came with topical imiquimod. Their recognized antigens are unknown. This material consisted of PBMCs, taken from a glioma patient whose treatment included an IDH1 peptide vaccine. Receptors were obtained from a man aged 25-45 years with glioma.

The chain couples TRBV5-1 to TRBJ1-1; D gene unclear. Germline V gives CDR1 SGHRS, CDR2 YFSETQ. This CDR3 is built from 14 residues. V gave up 0 bases and J gave up 1 base, with 7 bases separating them. CDR3 in amino acids: CASSLGEGNTEAFF. CDR3 sequence (DNA): TGCGCCAGCAGCTTGGGGGAGGGGAACACTGAAGCTTTCTTT.

The V gene is TRBV29-1, the J gene TRBJ2-1; D may be TRBD1 or TRBD2 (5 bases each). The germline V gene encodes CDR1 SQVTM and CDR2 ANQGSEA. The CDR3 is 15 amino acids. Trimming left V 0 bases short and J 6 bases short, with 15 bases between. This chain's CDR3 is CSVEDGGVRLNEQFF. The CDR3 DNA is TGCAGCGTTGAAGATGGGGGTGTTAGGCTCAATGAGCAGTTCTTC.

Written as DNA, the CDR3 is TGTGCCTGGAGTAATGCCAATGAGCAGTTCTTC. This translates into CAWSNANEQFF. This chain links TRBV30 with TRBJ2-1; D remains ambiguous. The V end lost 2 bases, the J end lost 6 bases, and 5 bases lay between the germline ends. The CDR3 consists of 11 residues. Germline values: CDR1 GTSNPN, CDR2 SVGIG (reference sequence).

V and J are TRBV6-5 and TRBJ2-1; 7 bases match TRBD2. V lost 4 bases to trimming and J lost 1 base; unmatched junction nucleotides: 7. The germline V gene encodes CDR1 MNHEY and CDR2 SVGAGI. The CDR3 has 16 residues. CDR3 protein: CASSSPGGRSYNEQFF. The CDR3 DNA is TGTGCCAGCAGTTCCCCTGGCGGGAGATCCTACAATGAGCAGTTCTTC.

This chain connects TRBV15 to TRBJ1-4, with D hard to call. Per the germline V gene, CDR1 is LNHNV and CDR2 is YYDKDF (reference sequence). The V gene lost 1 base and the J gene lost 8 bases, with 14 bases spanning the gap. The CDR3 sequence is 15 residues long. Here the CDR3 reads CATSRGAVFIEKLFF. The CDR3 DNA follows: TGTGCCACCAGCAGAGGGGCCGTCTTTATCGAAAAACTGTTTTTT.

This clone has only a few counts. V is TRBV5-1 and J is TRBJ1-1; TRBD1 matches 7 bases. The CDR3 runs 16 residues. With 5 bases clipped from V and 10 bases from J, the junction kept 20 bases outside the gene matches. Looked up from germline, CDR1 is SGHRS and CDR2 is YFSETQ. The chain's CDR3 is CASRPLGEGAGGGAFF. The DNA of the CDR3 is TGCGCCAGCAGACCCCTCGGGGAGGGGGCTGGCGGGGGAGCTTTCTTT.

This chain uses TRBV15 with TRBJ1-2, with D hard to call. The CDR3 runs to 16 residues. Trimming took off 0 bases at V and 4 bases at J, with 15 bases between the two ends. Per the germline V gene, CDR1 is LNHNV and CDR2 is YYDKDF (reference sequence). CDR3 sequence reads: CATSRESAVPTYGYTF. In nucleotides, the CDR3 is TGTGCCACCAGCAGAGAATCAGCCGTACCCACCTATGGCTACACCTTC.

The chain couples TRBV6-6 to TRBJ2-1, with D perhaps TRBD2 (6 bases). The CDR3 contains 15 residues. In germline, CDR1 is MNHNY, CDR2 SVGAGI (reference sequence). V was cut by 7 bases and J by 4 bases, with 17 bases left in between. The CDR3 sequence is CASTWGTAGYNEQFF. The CDR3, as DNA: TGTGCCAGCACCTGGGGGACTGCGGGATACAATGAGCAGTTCTTC.

V and J are TRBV5-1 and TRBJ1-1; D gene unclear. V was clipped by 4 bases and J by 5 bases, with 12 bases between them. Germline V gene sequence: CDR1 SGHRS, CDR2 YFSETQ. The CDR3 has 13 amino acids. The CDR3 here is CASSETPGTEAFF. CDR3 DNA sequence: TGCGCCAGCAGCGAGACTCCGGGGACTGAAGCTTTCTTT.

The CDR3 DNA reads as TGTGCCAGCAGTCCGGGACAGGGGGTGGCAGATACGCAGTATTTT. Translation: CASSPGQGVADTQYF. The V gene is TRBV6-5, the J gene TRBJ2-3; 11 bases match TRBD1. Germline V gene data show CDR1 as MNHEY and CDR2 as SVGAGI. After removal of 5 bases from V and 4 bases from J, the junction contained 5 bases not matched to a gene. This CDR3 region has 15 residues.

This clone was detected once. V gene TRBV28 combines with J gene TRBJ1-3, with D unclear. Per the germline V gene, CDR1 is MDHEN and CDR2 is SYDVKM. The CDR3 runs 16 residues. Trimming left V 2 bases short and J 0 bases short, with 11 bases between. The DNA for the CDR3 is TGTGCCAGCAGTTTAACCCAGCTAAGCTCTGGAAACACCATATATTTT. This translates into CASSLTQLSSGNTIYF.

This clone showed up just a few times. This sequence joins TRBV5-4 and TRBJ1-2, with a weak D call TRBD1 (6 bases). Germline CDR1 reads SGHNT; CDR2 reads YYREEE (reference sequence). The CDR3 is made up of 15 amino acids. V lost 0 bases and J lost 4, with 13 bases in between. CDR3 sequence reads: CASSLGQASPYGYTF. DNA for the CDR3: TGTGCCAGCAGCTTGGGACAGGCTAGTCCCTATGGCTACACCTTC. The full variable domain, rest sourced from reference TRBV5-4 and TRBJ1-2, is ETGVTQSPTHLIKTRGQQVTLRCSSQSGHNTVSWYQQALGQGPQFIFQYYREEENGRGNFPPRFSGLQFPNYSSELNVNALELDDSALYLCASSLGQASPYGYTFGSGTRLTVV.

This clone showed up just once. DNA of the CDR3: TGTGCCAGCAGCTTAGCGGTGTACAATGAGCAGTTCTTC. It is translated as CASSLAVYNEQFF. This sequence joins TRBV11-2 and TRBJ2-1; D gene ambiguous. Trimming shortened V by 1 base and J by 4 bases, and 5 bases separated the two germline ends. Per the germline V gene, CDR1 is SGHAT and CDR2 is FQNNGV. This CDR3 has 13 amino acids.

The chain is built from TRBV5-6 and TRBJ2-1, with 7 bases that match TRBD2. The CDR3 consists of 18 residues. CDR1 is SGHDT and CDR2 is YYEEEE in the germline V gene. With V trimmed by 0 bases and J by 3 bases, 12 bases remained unmatched. The DNA of the CDR3 is TGTGCCAGCAGCTTGGTGGGGATGGCGGGAGCCCTCTACAATGAGCAGTTCTTC. This encodes CASSLVGMAGALYNEQFF.

The V gene is TRBV5-1, the J gene TRBJ2-2, with D perhaps given as TRBD1 or TRBD2 (5 bases each). The CDR3 extends over 14 amino acids. Germline CDR1 is SGHRS and CDR2 is YFSETQ. Trimming shortened V by 0 bases and J by 5 bases, and 8 bases separated the two germline ends. CDR3 region: CASSLVGPTGELFF. The DNA for the CDR3 is TGCGCCAGCAGCTTGGTGGGACCTACCGGGGAGCTGTTTTTT.

The chain carries TRBV29-1 and TRBJ1-1; D gene unclear. With 5 bases removed from V and 0 bases from J, the gap between germline ends came to 10 bases. This CDR3 contains 13 residues. Germline CDR1 reads SQVTM; CDR2 reads ANQGSEA. The CDR3 coding sequence is TGCAGCGTTTGTGGTATTATGAACACTGAAGCTTTCTTT. It specifies CSVCGIMNTEAFF.

As DNA, the CDR3 is TGTGCCAGCAGTTTGGTACAGGGTTATGAAAAACTGTTTTTT. It translates to CASSLVQGYEKLFF. The rearrangement links TRBV28 to TRBJ1-4, with TRBD1 as a possible D gene (6 bases). The germline V gene encodes CDR1 MDHEN and CDR2 SYDVKM. The V end was cut by 3 bases, the J end by 6 bases, with 11 bases between. The CDR3 totals 14 residues. Filled out from reference TRBV28 and TRBJ1-4, the complete variable domain reads DVKVTQSSRYLVKRTGEKVFLECVQDMDHENMFWYRQDPGLGLRLIYFSYDVKMKEKGDIPEGYSVSREKKERFSLILESASTNQTSMYLCASSLVQGYEKLFFGSGTQLSVL.

The V gene is TRBV7-9, the J gene TRBJ1-1; 8 positions agree with TRBD1. V shed 2 bases and J 4 bases; nucleotides not matched to a gene: 6. This CDR3 has 15 amino acids. CDR1 SEHNR and CDR2 FQNEAQ come from the germline V gene (reference sequence). CDR3 region: CASSLIQGEGTEAFF. DNA of the CDR3: TGTGCCAGCAGCTTAATACAGGGGGAAGGCACTGAAGCTTTCTTT. Filled out from reference TRBV7-9 and TRBJ1-1, the complete variable domain reads DTGVSQNPRHKITKRGQNVTFRCDPISEHNRLYWYRQTLGQGPEFLTYFQNEAQLEKSRLLSDRFSAERPKGSFSTLEIQRTEQGDSAMYLCASSLIQGEGTEAFFGQGTRLTVV.

This chain uses TRBV4-2 with TRBJ2-5, with 7 nucleotides matching TRBD1. Germline lookup yields CDR1 LGHNA and CDR2 YNFKEQ. The CDR3 runs to 16 residues. V gave up 0 bases and J gave up 2 bases; unmatched junction bases: 6. CDR3 sequence: CASSQERQGRQETQYF. DNA for the CDR3: TGTGCCAGCAGCCAAGAACGACAGGGAAGGCAAGAGACCCAGTACTTC.